These T cell receptor beta chains were read from a single sample in a study of blood T cell repertoires in COVID-19. The repertoire was sequenced with immunoSEQ multiplex PCR; TCRdb's copy has only in-frame clones and lacks some. The table has some 200,000 clones, 84% seen once. The sample comprised peripheral blood. The receptors shown here come from a woman at least 80 years old with COVID-19, enrolled during active disease. Both conserved end residues are part of each CDR3. D genes are given only for firm matches. A clone size is listed for some rows: how often the clone was seen (once, few, many), or a class if it is expanded.

j_call d_call clone_size v_call cdr3_aa cdr3_nt
TRBJ1-1 TRBD1 . TRBV11-2 CASSLGGTSDRATEAFF TGTGCCAGCAGCTTAGGGGGCACCTCGGACAGGGCCACCGAAGCTTTCTTT
TRBJ2-1 . . TRBV5-1 CASSLARREGEQFF TGCGCCAGCAGCTTGGCGCGCAGGGAAGGTGAGCAGTTCTTC
TRBJ1-5 . once TRBV4-1 CASSQYGPQGGQPQHF TGCGCCAGCAGCCAATATGGCCCCCAAGGGGGTCAGCCCCAGCATTTT
TRBJ2-5 . . TRBV6-1 CASSEAPDIGTQYF TGTGCCAGCAGTGAAGCCCCGGACATTGGGACCCAGTACTTC
TRBJ2-2 . . TRBV2 CASLTEQGAGELFF TGTGCCAGTTTGACCGAACAGGGCGCCGGGGAGCTGTTTTTT
TRBJ1-6 . . TRBV7-8 CASSAQANAYNSPLHF TGTGCCAGCAGCGCACAGGCGAACGCCTATAATTCACCCCTCCACTTT
TRBJ1-2 TRBD1 . TRBV5-1 CASSLAEFTGDSGYTF TGCGCCAGCAGCTTGGCCGAGTTTACAGGGGATAGTGGCTACACCTTC
TRBJ1-6 . . TRBV3-1/TRBV3-2 CASSPERNSPLHF TGTGCCAGCAGCCCCGAGAGGAATTCACCCCTCCACTTT
TRBJ1-2 . once TRBV28 CASSLFQGTANYGYTF TGTGCCAGCAGTTTATTTCAGGGCACCGCTAACTATGGCTACACCTTC
TRBJ1-1 . . TRBV7-8 CASSPGKGGGPYTEAFF TGTGCCAGCAGCCCTGGAAAGGGGGGGGGCCCGTACACTGAAGCTTTCTTT
TRBJ1-3 TRBD1 . TRBV6-1 CASSEGQRDTIYF TGTGCCAGCAGTGAGGGACAGCGAGACACCATATATTTT
TRBJ1-1 . . TRBV28 CASSPGGSVNTEAFF TGTGCCAGCAGCCCCGGGGGATCCGTGAACACTGAAGCTTTCTTT
TRBJ1-5 TRBD1 . TRBV27 CASSPGTGGGNQPQHF TGTGCCAGCAGTCCCGGGACAGGGGGCGGCAATCAGCCCCAGCATTTT
TRBJ2-5 TRBD2 . TRBV5-1 CASSMGLEGKTQYF TGCGCCAGCAGCATGGGACTAGAGGGAAAGACCCAGTACTTC
TRBJ1-4 TRBD1 . TRBV3-1/TRBV3-2 CASSSGQVGEKLFF TGTGCCAGCAGCTCCGGACAGGTGGGCGAAAAACTGTTTTTT
TRBJ1-1 TRBD1 . TRBV29-1 CSARQGNTEAFF TGCAGCGCTAGACAGGGAAACACTGAAGCTTTCTTT
TRBJ1-2 . . TRBV6-5 CASRDARGGPRYTF TGTGCCAGCAGAGATGCTAGGGGAGGCCCACGCTACACCTTC
TRBJ1-2 . . TRBV12-3/TRBV12-4 CASSLDRKYGYTF TGTGCCAGCAGCTTGGACAGAAAGTATGGCTACACCTTC
TRBJ1-6 TRBD1 . TRBV7-2 CASSLVGQGSSPLHF TGTGCCAGCAGCTTAGTGGGACAGGGTAGTTCACCCCTCCACTTT
TRBJ2-7 TRBD2 . TRBV7-6 CASSATSGTYEQYF TGTGCCAGCAGCGCAACTAGCGGGACCTACGAGCAGTACTTC
TRBJ2-3 TRBD1 . TRBV6-5 CASGLGTGRPDTQYF TGTGCCAGCGGGTTGGGGACAGGGCGGCCAGATACGCAGTATTTT
TRBJ2-5 TRBD2 . TRBV30 CAWGPGGGRETQYF TGTGCCTGGGGCCCTGGCGGGGGTCGAGAGACCCAGTACTTC
TRBJ1-5 . . TRBV30 CAWSDSAGEGQPQHF TGTGCCTGGAGTGACTCGGCAGGGGAAGGGCAGCCCCAGCATTTT
TRBJ2-1 TRBD2 once TRBV27 CASSSLSGGGRGEQFF TGTGCCAGCAGTTCCCTCAGCGGGGGCGGGCGAGGTGAGCAGTTCTTC
TRBJ1-1 . . TRBV5-1 CASSLSGGQAFF TGCGCCAGCAGCTTGTCCGGGGGGCAAGCTTTCTTT
TRBJ2-7 . once TRBV5-1 CASSPAGQNYEQYF TGCGCCAGCAGCCCCGCGGGACAGAATTACGAGCAGTACTTC
TRBJ1-5 . few TRBV6-1 CASSETRGINQPQHF TGTGCCAGCAGTGAGACCAGAGGGATCAATCAGCCCCAGCATTTT
TRBJ2-7 . . TRBV5-1 CASSWNGQSGEQYF TGCGCCAGCAGCTGGAACGGACAGTCAGGCGAGCAGTACTTC
TRBJ2-4 . few TRBV18 CASSPGGNIQYF TGTGCCAGCTCACCAGGGGGCAACATTCAGTACTTC
TRBJ1-1 . . TRBV5-5 CASSSVGLLMNTEAFF TGTGCCAGCAGCTCGGTAGGACTTCTCATGAACACTGAAGCTTTCTTT
TRBJ2-5 TRBD1 . TRBV19 CASSRQGYSETQYF TGTGCCAGTAGTAGACAGGGGTATAGTGAGACCCAGTACTTC
TRBJ2-6 TRBD1 . TRBV11-2 CASSFRSDRAGANVLTF TGTGCCAGCAGCTTCCGCAGTGACAGGGCCGGGGCCAACGTCCTGACTTTC
TRBJ2-1 . . TRBV5-1 CASSVTASLGAEQFF TGCGCCAGCAGCGTGACAGCATCCCTAGGGGCTGAGCAGTTCTTC
TRBJ2-3 . . TRBV5-4 CASFGGLGTDTQYF TGTGCCAGCTTCGGGGGGCTGGGGACAGATACGCAGTATTTT
TRBJ2-5 TRBD1 . TRBV6-2/TRBV6-3 CASSTGQVRVETQYF TGTGCCAGCAGTACAGGACAGGTGAGGGTGGAGACCCAGTACTTC
TRBJ1-1 . . TRBV7-2 CASSSWANTEAFF TGTGCCAGCAGCTCCTGGGCTAACACTGAAGCTTTCTTT
TRBJ1-2 . . TRBV6-4 CASSDSSWGGGYTF TGTGCCAGCAGTGACTCGAGTTGGGGGGGAGGCTACACCTTC
TRBJ1-2 TRBD1 . TRBV2 CASSRDRGSRGYTF TGTGCCAGCAGTCGGGACAGGGGGAGTCGAGGCTACACCTTC
TRBJ1-4 TRBD1 . TRBV14 CASSQGLDRVVEKLFF TGTGCCAGCAGCCAAGGATTGGACAGGGTGGTCGAAAAACTGTTTTTT
TRBJ2-3 . . TRBV6-5 CASSGDTDTQYF TGTGCCAGCAGCGGTGACACAGATACGCAGTATTTT
TRBJ1-2 . . TRBV11-2 CASSLAPGYYGYTF TGTGCCAGCAGCCTTGCGCCAGGATACTATGGCTACACCTTC
TRBJ2-3 TRBD2 . TRBV4-3 CASSPRGGIATDTQYF TGCGCCAGCAGCCCCCGGGGGGGGATTGCAACAGATACGCAGTATTTT
TRBJ2-7 TRBD2 . TRBV6-1 CASSEGGGPYEQYF TGTGCCAGCAGTGAAGGGGGGGGACCCTACGAGCAGTACTTC
TRBJ1-3 TRBD1 . TRBV6-6 CASSTSDRADTIYF TGTGCCAGCAGTACAAGCGACAGGGCGGACACCATATATTTT
TRBJ2-3 TRBD2 . TRBV24-1 CATSGGSTDTQYF TGTGCCACTAGCGGGGGAAGCACAGATACGCAGTATTTT
TRBJ2-3 TRBD2 . TRBV6-5 CASSYGLAGIDTQYF TGTGCCAGCAGTTACGGTTTAGCGGGGATAGATACGCAGTATTTT
TRBJ1-5 TRBD1 few TRBV6-1 CASSEQPSTGVSWQPQHF TGTGCCAGCAGTGAACAACCCTCGACAGGGGTAAGCTGGCAGCCCCAGCATTTT
TRBJ2-2 . . TRBV18 CASSPSDGVTGELFF TGTGCCAGCTCACCATCCGACGGGGTGACCGGGGAGCTGTTTTTT
TRBJ2-3 . . TRBV5-1 CASSLGSADTQYF TGCGCCAGCAGCTTGGGGAGCGCAGATACGCAGTATTTT
TRBJ1-3 TRBD1 . TRBV18 CASSPQTGLGNTIYF TGTGCCAGCTCACCGCAGACAGGGCTCGGAAACACCATATATTTT
TRBJ1-5 TRBD1 few TRBV28 CASSPQGGFGNQPQHF TGTGCCAGCAGTCCACAGGGGGGTTTTGGCAATCAGCCCCAGCATTTT
TRBJ1-5 . . TRBV10-1 CASSEPDGQPCEPQHF TGCGCCAGCAGTGAGCCAGATGGACAGCCATGTGAGCCCCAGCATTTT
TRBJ1-5 . . TRBV30 CAWRSTGTENQPQHF TGTGCCTGGAGGTCCACCGGGACTGAAAATCAGCCCCAGCATTTT
TRBJ2-1 . . TRBV24-1 CATSDIRGGENEQFF TGTGCCACCAGTGATATCCGCGGTGGGGAGAATGAGCAGTTCTTC
TRBJ2-5 TRBD2 . TRBV3-1/TRBV3-2 CASSLGTSGGGYF TGTGCCAGCAGCCTCGGGACTAGCGGGGGGGGGTACTTC